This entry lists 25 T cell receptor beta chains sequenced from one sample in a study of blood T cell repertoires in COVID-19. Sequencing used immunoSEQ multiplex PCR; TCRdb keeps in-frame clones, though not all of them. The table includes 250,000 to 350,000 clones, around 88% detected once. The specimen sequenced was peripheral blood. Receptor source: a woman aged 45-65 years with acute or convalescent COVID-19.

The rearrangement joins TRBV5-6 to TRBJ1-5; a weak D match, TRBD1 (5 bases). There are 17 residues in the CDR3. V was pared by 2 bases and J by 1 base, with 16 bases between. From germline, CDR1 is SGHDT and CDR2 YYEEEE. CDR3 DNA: TGTGCCAGCAGCTTCGCAGGGAGGCTGGGAAGCAATCAGCCCCAGCATTTT. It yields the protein CASSFAGRLGSNQPQHF.

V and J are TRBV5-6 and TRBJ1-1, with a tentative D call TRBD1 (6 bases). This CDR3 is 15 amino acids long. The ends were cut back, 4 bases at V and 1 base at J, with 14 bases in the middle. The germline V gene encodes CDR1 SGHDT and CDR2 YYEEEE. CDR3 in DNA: TGTGCCAGCAGCGGGACGGGACACAAGAACACTGAAGCTTTCTTT. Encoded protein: CASSGTGHKNTEAFF.

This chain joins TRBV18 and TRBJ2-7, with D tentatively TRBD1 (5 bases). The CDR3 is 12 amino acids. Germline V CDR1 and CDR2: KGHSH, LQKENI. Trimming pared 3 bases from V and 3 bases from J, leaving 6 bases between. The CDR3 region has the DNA TGTGCCAGCTCACCGGGGCGCTACGAGCAGTACTTC. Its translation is CASSPGRYEQYF.

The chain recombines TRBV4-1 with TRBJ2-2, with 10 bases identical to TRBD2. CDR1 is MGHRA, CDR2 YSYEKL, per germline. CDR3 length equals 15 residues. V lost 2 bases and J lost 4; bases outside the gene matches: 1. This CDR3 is CASSQIAGGTGELFF. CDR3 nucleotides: TGCGCCAGCAGCCAAATAGCGGGAGGCACCGGGGAGCTGTTTTTT.

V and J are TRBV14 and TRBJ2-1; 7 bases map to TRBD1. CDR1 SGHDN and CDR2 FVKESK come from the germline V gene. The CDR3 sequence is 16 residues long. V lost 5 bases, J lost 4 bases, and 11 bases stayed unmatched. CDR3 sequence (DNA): TGTGCCAGCAGCTCAGCAGCACAGGGGCGGTACAATGAGCAGTTCTTC. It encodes CASSSAAQGRYNEQFF.

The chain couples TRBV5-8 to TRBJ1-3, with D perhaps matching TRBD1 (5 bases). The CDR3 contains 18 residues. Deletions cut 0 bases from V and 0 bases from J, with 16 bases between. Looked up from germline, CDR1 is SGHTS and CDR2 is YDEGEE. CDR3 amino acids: CASSLDRLSTFSGNTIYF. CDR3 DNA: TGTGCCAGCAGCTTGGACAGGCTATCTACCTTCTCTGGAAACACCATATATTTT.

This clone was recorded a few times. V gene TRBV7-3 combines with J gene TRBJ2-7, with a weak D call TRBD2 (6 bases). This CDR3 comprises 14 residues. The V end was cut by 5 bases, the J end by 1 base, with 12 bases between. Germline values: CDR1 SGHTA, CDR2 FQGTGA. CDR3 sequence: CASSRDLTSYEQYF. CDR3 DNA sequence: TGTGCCAGCAGCCGGGACTTAACGTCCTACGAGCAGTACTTC.

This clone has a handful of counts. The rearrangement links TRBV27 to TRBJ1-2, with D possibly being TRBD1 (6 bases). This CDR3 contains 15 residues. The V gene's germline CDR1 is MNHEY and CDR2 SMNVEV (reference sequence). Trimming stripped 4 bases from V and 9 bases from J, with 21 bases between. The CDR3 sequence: CASSSPGAGERSYTF. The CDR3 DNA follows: TGTGCCAGCAGTTCTCCAGGGGCCGGCGAACGAAGCTACACCTTC.

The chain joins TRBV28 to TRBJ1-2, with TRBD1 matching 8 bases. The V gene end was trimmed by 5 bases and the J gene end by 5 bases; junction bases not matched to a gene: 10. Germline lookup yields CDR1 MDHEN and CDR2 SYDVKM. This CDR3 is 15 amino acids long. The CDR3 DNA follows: TGTGCCAGCAGTCGCCTTGGACAGGGAGGTTATGGCTACACCTTC. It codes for CASSRLGQGGYGYTF.

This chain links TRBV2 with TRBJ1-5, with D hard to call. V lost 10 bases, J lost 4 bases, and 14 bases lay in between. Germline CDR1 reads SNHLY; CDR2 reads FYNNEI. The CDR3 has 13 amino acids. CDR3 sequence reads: CATRRDVNQPQHF. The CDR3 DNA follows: TGTGCCACTAGGCGGGATGTGAATCAGCCCCAGCATTTT.

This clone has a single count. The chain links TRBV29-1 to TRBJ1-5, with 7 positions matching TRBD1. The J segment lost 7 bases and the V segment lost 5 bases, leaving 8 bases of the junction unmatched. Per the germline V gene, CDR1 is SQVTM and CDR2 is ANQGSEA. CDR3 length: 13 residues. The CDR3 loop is CSVSTGLRQPQHF. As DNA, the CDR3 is TGCAGCGTTTCGACAGGGTTGAGACAGCCCCAGCATTTT.

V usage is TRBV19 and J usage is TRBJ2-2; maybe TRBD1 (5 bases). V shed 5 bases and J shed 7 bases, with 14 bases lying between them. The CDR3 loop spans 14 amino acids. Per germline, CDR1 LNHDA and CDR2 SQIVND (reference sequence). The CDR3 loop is CASSGAGFFGELFF. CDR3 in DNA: TGTGCCAGTAGTGGGGCAGGGTTCTTCGGGGAGCTGTTTTTT.

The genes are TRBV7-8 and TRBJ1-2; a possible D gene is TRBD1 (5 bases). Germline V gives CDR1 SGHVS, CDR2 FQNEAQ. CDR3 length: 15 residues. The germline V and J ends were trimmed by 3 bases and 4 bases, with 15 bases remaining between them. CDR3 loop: CASSFETTGTYGYTF. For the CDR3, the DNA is TGTGCCAGCAGCTTTGAGACCACAGGAACCTATGGCTACACCTTC. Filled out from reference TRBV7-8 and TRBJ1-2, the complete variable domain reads GAGVSQSPRYKVAKRGQDVALRCDPISGHVSLFWYQQALGQGPEFLTYFQNEAQLDKSGLPSDRFFAERPEGSVSTLKIQRTQQEDSAVYLCASSFETTGTYGYTFGSGTRLTVV.

This CDR3 is CASSLYRGLHNEQFF. The CDR3 DNA reads TGTGCCAGCAGCTTATACAGGGGACTTCACAATGAGCAGTTCTTC. The rearrangement joins TRBV7-2 to TRBJ2-1; weak D call: TRBD1 (7 bases). The germline V gene encodes CDR1 SGHTA and CDR2 FQGNSA. Trimming stripped 2 bases from V and 5 bases from J, with 13 bases between. The CDR3 totals 15 residues.

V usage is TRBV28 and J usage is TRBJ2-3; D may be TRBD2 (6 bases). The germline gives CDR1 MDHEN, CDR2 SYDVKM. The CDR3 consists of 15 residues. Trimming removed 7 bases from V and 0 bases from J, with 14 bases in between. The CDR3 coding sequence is TGTGCCAGCACCCGGGGAGGATCTAGCACAGATACGCAGTATTTT. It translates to CASTRGGSSTDTQYF.

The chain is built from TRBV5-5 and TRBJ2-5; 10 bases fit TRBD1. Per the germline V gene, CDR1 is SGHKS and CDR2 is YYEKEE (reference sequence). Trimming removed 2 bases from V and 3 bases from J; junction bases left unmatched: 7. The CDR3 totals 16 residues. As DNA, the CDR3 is TGTGCCAGCAGCTTAGGGGACAGGGGATTGGAAGAGACCCAGTACTTC. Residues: CASSLGDRGLEETQYF.

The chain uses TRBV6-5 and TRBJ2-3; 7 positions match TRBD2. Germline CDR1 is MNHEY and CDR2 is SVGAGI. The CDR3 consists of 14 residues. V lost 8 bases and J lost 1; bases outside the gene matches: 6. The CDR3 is CASSNRGGTDTQYF. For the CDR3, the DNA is TGTGCCAGCTCGAATCGGGGGGGCACAGATACGCAGTATTTT.

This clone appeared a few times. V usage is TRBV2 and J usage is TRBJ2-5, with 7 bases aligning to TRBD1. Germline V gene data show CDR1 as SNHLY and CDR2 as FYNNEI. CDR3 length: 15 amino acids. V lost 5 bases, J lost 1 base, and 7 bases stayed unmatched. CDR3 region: CASSPQTGVQETQYF. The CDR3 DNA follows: TGTGCCAGCAGTCCTCAAACAGGGGTCCAAGAGACCCAGTACTTC.

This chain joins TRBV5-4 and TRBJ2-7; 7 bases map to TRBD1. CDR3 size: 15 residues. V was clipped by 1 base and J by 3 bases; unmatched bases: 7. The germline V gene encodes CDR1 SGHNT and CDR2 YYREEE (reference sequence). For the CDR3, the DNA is TGTGCCAGCAGCTTGAAGGGGGCGTCTAGCTACGAGCAGTACTTC. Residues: CASSLKGASSYEQYF.

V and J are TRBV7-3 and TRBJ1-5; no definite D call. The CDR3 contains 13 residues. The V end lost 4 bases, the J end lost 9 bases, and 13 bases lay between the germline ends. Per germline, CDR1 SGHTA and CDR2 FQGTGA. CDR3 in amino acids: CASSSSGSGPQHF. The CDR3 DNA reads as TGTGCCAGCAGCTCTTCTGGCTCGGGGCCCCAGCATTTT.

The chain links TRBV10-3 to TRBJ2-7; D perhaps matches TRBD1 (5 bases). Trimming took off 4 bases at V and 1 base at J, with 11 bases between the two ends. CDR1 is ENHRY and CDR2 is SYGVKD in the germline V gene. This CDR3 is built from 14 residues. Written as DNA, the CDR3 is TGTGCCATCAGTGGGGTAGGGGATTCCTACGAGCAGTACTTC. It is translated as CAISGVGDSYEQYF.

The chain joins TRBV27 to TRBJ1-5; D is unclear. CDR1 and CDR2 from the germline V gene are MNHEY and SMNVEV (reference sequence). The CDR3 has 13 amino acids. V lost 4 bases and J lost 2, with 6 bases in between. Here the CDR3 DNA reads TGTGCCAGCAGTTCCATCCGCAATCAGCCCCAGCATTTT. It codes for CASSSIRNQPQHF.

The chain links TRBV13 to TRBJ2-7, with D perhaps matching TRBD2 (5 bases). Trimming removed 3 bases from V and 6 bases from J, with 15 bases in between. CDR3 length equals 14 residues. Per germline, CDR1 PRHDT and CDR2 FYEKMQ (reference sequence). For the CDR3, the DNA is TGTGCCAGCAGCTTTAGGGCGGAGGCCCCCGAGCAGTACTTC. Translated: CASSFRAEAPEQYF. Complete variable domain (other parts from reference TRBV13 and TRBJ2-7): AAGVIQSPRHLIKEKRETATLKCYPIPRHDTVYWYQQGPGQDPQFLISFYEKMQSDKGSIPDRFSAQQFSDYHSELNMSSLELGDSALYFCASSFRAEAPEQYFGPGTRLTVT.

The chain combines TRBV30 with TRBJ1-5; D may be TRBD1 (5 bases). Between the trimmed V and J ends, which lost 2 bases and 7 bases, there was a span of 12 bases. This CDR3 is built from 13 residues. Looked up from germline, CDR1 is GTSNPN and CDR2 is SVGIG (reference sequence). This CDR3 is CAWSRRGGQPQHF. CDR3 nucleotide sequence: TGTGCCTGGAGTCGGAGGGGCGGCCAGCCCCAGCATTTT.

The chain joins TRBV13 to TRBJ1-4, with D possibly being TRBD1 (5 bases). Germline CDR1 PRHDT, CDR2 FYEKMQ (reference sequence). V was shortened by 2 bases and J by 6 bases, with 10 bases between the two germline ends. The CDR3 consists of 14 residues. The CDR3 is CASSLQGAYEKLFF. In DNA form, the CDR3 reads TGTGCCAGCAGCTTACAGGGTGCTTATGAAAAACTGTTTTTT.